This T cell receptor beta chain was profiled in a study of blood T cell repertoires in COVID-19. The overall study: Both acute and convalescent COVID-19 samples were obtained from the United States, Italy and Spain. PBMCs, B-cell-depleted T cells, or T cells were the source of the cDNA or gDNA that made up the material.

This CDR3 has 11 residues. Looked up from germline, CDR1 is LNHNV and CDR2 is YYDKDF (reference sequence). Enrolment of Seattle patients took place during active infection, and they were followed longitudinally. Methods used by the authors: Reference gene primers were amplified, and this amplification served to estimate nucleated cell counts. TCRdb keeps only in-frame clones here, not all; method: immunoSEQ multiplex PCR. That table is the source of V, J and clone size, and D and trimming were worked out from the DNA. The sample holds a few hundred thousand clones; 89% are singletons and the top ten take about 2.9%. This clone was detected once. The junction does not match germline at one end; this may be a read error.

The TCR was taken from a young woman with COVID-19, enrolled during active disease. The V and J genes are TRBV15 and TRBJ1-1; TRBD1 matches 8 bases. The sample taken for sequencing was peripheral blood. The CDR3 nucleotides read TGTGCCACCAGCAGCGACAGGGGAGATCTCTTT. Amino acid sequence: CATSSDRGDLF.